Each of the 9 T cell receptor beta chains below was sequenced from the same sample in a study of post-analysis software for immune sequencing data. Study-wide results and caveats: The five TRBV segments detected at higher frequency in patients than in controls included TRBV5-6, TRBV5-1 and TRBV20-1.

No antigen has been assigned to these receptors. Unique molecular identifiers had been added to the TCR beta cDNA libraries. In TCRdb, the PCR reads were re-called with MiXCR into one record per CDR3 protein. Found here are approximately 440,000 distinct CDR3 sequences, approximately 45% of them singletons; the top ten hold about 12%. The specimen sequenced was blood. These receptors all stem from a girl aged 5-17 years with multiple sclerosis.

The chain carries TRBV7-2 and TRBJ2-3; D unresolved. Trimming cost V 1 base and J 5 bases, with 10 bases left between them. The CDR3 sequence is 14 residues long. CDR1 is SGHTA and CDR2 is FQGNSA in the germline V gene. Here the CDR3 DNA reads TGTGCCAGCAGCTTAGAAGCTATAAGAGATACGCAGTATTTT. Amino acid sequence: CASSLEAIRDTQYF.

J is TRBJ2-3 and V is TRBV20-1; 7 positions agree with TRBD2. V shed 3 bases and J 4 bases; nucleotides not matched to a gene: 7. Germline V gene sequence: CDR1 DFQATT, CDR2 SNEGSKA (reference sequence). This CDR3 comprises 14 residues. The CDR3 region has the DNA TGCAGTGCTAGTGCGGGAGAGGTCGCAGATACGCAGTATTTT. Translated: CSASAGEVADTQYF.

In its sample, this clonotype was seen a few times. V and J are TRBV25-1 and TRBJ2-7; no definite D call. Germline-derived CDR1 and CDR2 are MGHDK and SYGVNS. The CDR3 has 13 amino acids. V lost 2 bases to trimming and J lost 0 bases, with 5 bases between them. In DNA, the CDR3 is TGTGCCAGCAGTGAAACGGCCTCCTACGAGCAGTACTTC. Translating it yields CASSETASYEQYF.

This clonotype has just one count. The J gene is TRBJ1-1, the V gene TRBV25-1; the D is unclear. Germline V gene data show CDR1 as MGHDK and CDR2 as SYGVNS. Deletions cut 1 base from V and 4 bases from J, with 4 bases between. This CDR3 spans 12 amino acids. The chain's CDR3 is CASSESFTEAFF. Here the CDR3 DNA reads TGTGCCAGCAGTGAATCTTTCACTGAAGCTTTCTTT.

The genes are TRBV4-1 and TRBJ2-3; 9 positions match TRBD2. This CDR3 contains 16 residues. CDR1 and CDR2 (germline): MGHRA, YSYEKL. The junction had 3 bases not matched to a gene; V was cut back by 0 bases and J by 2 bases. As DNA, the CDR3 is TGCGCCAGCAGCCAAGATAGCGGGAGATCCACAGATACGCAGTATTTT. This encodes CASSQDSGRSTDTQYF.

V gene TRBV12-3 or TRBV12-4 combines with J gene TRBJ2-3, with TRBD2 as a possible D gene (5 bases). The length of the CDR3 is 14 residues. V lost 2 bases and J lost 2, with 8 bases in between. The CDR3: CASSLRADTDTQYF. For the CDR3, the DNA is TGTGCCAGCAGTTTACGAGCGGACACAGATACGCAGTATTTT.

The chain joins TRBV20-1 to TRBJ1-2, with D possibly being TRBD1 (5 bases). Trimming shortened V by 3 bases and J by 1 base, and 12 bases separated the two germline ends. The germline gives CDR1 DFQATT, CDR2 SNEGSKA (reference sequence). The CDR3 contains 14 residues. CDR3 loop: CSASVGTSNYGYTF. As DNA, the CDR3 is TGCAGTGCTAGTGTCGGGACTAGTAACTATGGCTACACCTTC.

This chain uses TRBV4-1 with TRBJ2-2, with 9 bases matching TRBD2. The V and J ends lost 2 bases and 8 bases, in that order; junction bases with no gene match: 6. This CDR3 comprises 15 residues. Germline CDR1 is MGHRA and CDR2 is YSYEKL. This chain's CDR3 is CASSQIAGEAGELFF. CDR3 coding DNA: TGCGCCAGCAGCCAAATAGCGGGAGAGGCTGGGGAGCTGTTTTTT.

The CDR3, as DNA: TGCAGCGTTGAGGACCCCATAAGGAGGGTATCCTACAATGAGCAGTTCTTC. Amino acid sequence: CSVEDPIRRVSYNEQFF. The chain uses TRBV29-1 and TRBJ2-1, with D perhaps matching TRBD2 (6 bases). Trimming took off 3 bases at V and 1 base at J, with 19 bases between the two ends. This CDR3 comprises 17 residues. Germline lookup yields CDR1 SQVTM and CDR2 ANQGSEA.